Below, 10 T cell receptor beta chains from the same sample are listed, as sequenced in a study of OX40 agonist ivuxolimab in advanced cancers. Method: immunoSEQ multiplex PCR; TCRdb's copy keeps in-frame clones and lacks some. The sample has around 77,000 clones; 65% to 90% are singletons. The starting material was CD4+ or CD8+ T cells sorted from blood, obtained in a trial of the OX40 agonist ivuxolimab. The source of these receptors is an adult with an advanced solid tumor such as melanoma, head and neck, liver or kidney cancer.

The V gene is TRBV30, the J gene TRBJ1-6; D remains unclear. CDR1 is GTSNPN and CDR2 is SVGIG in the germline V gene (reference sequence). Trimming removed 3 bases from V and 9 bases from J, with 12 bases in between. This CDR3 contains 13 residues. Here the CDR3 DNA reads TGTGCCTGGAGGTGGGCGGGGTCTTCACCCCTCCACTTT. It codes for CAWRWAGSSPLHF.

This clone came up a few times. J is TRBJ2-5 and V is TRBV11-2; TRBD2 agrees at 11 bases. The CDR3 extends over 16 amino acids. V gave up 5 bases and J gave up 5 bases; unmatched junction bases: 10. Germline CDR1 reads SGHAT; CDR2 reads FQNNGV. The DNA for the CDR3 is TGTGCCAGCAGCCCGAAGGTAGCGGGGGGGCTTGAGACCCAGTACTTC. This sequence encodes CASSPKVAGGLETQYF. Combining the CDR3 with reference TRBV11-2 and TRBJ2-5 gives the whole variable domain EAGVAQSPRYKIIEKRQSVAFWCNPISGHATLYWYQQILGQGPKLLIQFQNNGVVDDSQLPKDRFSAERLKGVDSTLKIQPAKLEDSAVYLCASSPKVAGGLETQYFGPGTRLLVL.

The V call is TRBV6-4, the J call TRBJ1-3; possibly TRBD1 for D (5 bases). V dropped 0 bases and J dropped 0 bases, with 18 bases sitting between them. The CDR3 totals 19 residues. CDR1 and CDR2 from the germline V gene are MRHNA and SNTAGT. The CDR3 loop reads CASSDSRLQAGSSGNTIYF. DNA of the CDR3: TGTGCCAGCAGTGACTCGCGGCTACAAGCAGGGAGCTCTGGAAACACCATATATTTT.

This chain's CDR3 is CASSPPSLGTGYGYTF. The CDR3 DNA is TGTGCCAGCTCACCACCGTCTCTCGGGACAGGCTATGGCTACACCTTC. The chain couples TRBV18 to TRBJ1-2, with TRBD1 identical over 8 bases. The V gene's germline CDR1 is KGHSH and CDR2 LQKENI. The CDR3 has 16 residues. V trimming: 0 bases; J trimming: 4 bases; junction bases outside the gene matches: 7.

The CDR3 spells CASSTSEGRDTEAFF. The DNA for the CDR3 is TGTGCCAGCTCAACCAGCGAGGGTAGGGACACTGAAGCTTTCTTT. The chain recombines TRBV18 with TRBJ1-1; no definite D call. The CDR3 spans 15 residues. Trimming cost V 5 bases and J 3 bases, with 16 bases left between them. CDR1 KGHSH and CDR2 LQKENI come from the germline V gene. Using reference TRBV18 and TRBJ1-1 for the parts outside the CDR3, the full variable domain is NAGVMQNPRHLVRRRGQEARLRCSPMKGHSHVYWYRQLPEEGLKFMVYLQKENIIDESGMPKERFSAEFPKEGPSILRIQQVVRGDSAAYFCASSTSEGRDTEAFFGQGTRLTVV.

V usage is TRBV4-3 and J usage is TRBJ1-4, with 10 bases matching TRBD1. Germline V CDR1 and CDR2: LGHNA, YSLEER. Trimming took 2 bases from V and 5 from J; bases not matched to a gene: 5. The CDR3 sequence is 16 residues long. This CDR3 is CASSQSPGQGNEKLFF. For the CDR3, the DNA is TGCGCCAGCAGCCAATCTCCGGGACAGGGGAATGAAAAACTGTTTTTT.

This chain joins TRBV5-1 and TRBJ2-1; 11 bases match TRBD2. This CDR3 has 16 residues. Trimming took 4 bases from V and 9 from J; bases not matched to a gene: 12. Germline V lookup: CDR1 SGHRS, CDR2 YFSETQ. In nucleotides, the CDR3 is TGCGCCAGCAGCCAGGATCCGGGACTAGCGGTTACTGAGCAGTTCTTC. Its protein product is CASSQDPGLAVTEQFF.

The CDR3 spells CASSPGATSGPKFF. Written as DNA, the CDR3 is TGTGCCAGCAGCCCGGGGGCCACTAGCGGGCCAAAGTTCTTC. V is TRBV7-8 and J is TRBJ2-1, with 9 bases lining up with TRBD2. The CDR3 spans 14 residues. Trimming cost V 5 bases and J 14 bases; bases outside gene matches: 13. Germline loops: CDR1 SGHVS, CDR2 FQNEAQ. The variable domain in full, with the rest retrieved from reference TRBV7-8 and TRBJ2-1, is GAGVSQSPRYKVAKRGQDVALRCDPISGHVSLFWYQQALGQGPEFLTYFQNEAQLDKSGLPSDRFFAERPEGSVSTLKIQRTQQEDSAVYLCASSPGATSGPKFFGPGTRLTVL.

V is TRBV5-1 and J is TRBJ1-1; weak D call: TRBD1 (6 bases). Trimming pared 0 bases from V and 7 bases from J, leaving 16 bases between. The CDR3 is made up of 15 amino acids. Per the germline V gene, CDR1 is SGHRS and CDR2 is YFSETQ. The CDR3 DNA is TGCGCCAGCAGCTTGGGGACCGACAGGTCCGATGAAGCTTTCTTT. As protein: CASSLGTDRSDEAFF.

The CDR3 nucleotides read TGCAGCGTGGTCCCAGCGGGGGGGGTGGAGACCCAGTACTTC. Protein sequence: CSVVPAGGVETQYF. The chain carries TRBV29-1 and TRBJ2-5; TRBD2 matches 10 bases. V lost 6 bases to trimming and J lost 5 bases; unmatched junction nucleotides: 9. This CDR3 is built from 14 residues. Per germline, CDR1 SQVTM and CDR2 ANQGSEA.